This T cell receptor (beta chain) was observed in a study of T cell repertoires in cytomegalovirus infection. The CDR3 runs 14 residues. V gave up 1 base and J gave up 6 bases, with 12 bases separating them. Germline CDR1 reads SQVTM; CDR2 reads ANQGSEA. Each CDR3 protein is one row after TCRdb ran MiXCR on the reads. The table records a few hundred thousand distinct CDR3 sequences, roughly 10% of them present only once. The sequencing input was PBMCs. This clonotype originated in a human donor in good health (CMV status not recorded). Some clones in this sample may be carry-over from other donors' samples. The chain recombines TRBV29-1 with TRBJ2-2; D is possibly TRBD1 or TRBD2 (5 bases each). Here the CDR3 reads CSVEANGTPGELFF. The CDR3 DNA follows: TGCAGCGTTGAAGCAAACGGGACCCCCGGGGAGCTGTTTTTT.